Listed here are 25 T cell receptor beta chains from one sample, sequenced in a study of T cell responses to AZD1222 COVID-19 vaccine (dated by TCRdb to the early 2020s). The time point label corresponds to: baseline before first vaccination. Per the publication, the treatment or condition label means: meningococcal conjugate vaccine given as trial control. Library construction relied on the immunoSEQ multiplex PCR assay. As stored in TCRdb, this immuneACCESS dataset retains in-frame rearrangements with V and J assigned. A fraction of the clones does not appear; measured against another copy, unresolved V genes explain less than half of the discrepancy, and the remainder lacks a known reason. The table for this sample lists fewer than 80,000 clones; less than 85% of them were counted only once. The biggest ten clones account for approximately 23% of the sample. Source: peripheral blood, taken on day 0 of MenACWY control vaccination. The receptor set was obtained from an adult in good health.

The genes are TRBV6-6 and TRBJ2-3; 12 nucleotides align to TRBD2. The germline CDR1 and CDR2 sequences are MNHNY and SVGAGI (reference sequence). The CDR3 extends over 16 amino acids. Unmatched junction bases numbered 7, after V lost 7 bases and J lost 2 bases. CDR3 sequence reads: CASTSGTSGFTDTQYF. For the CDR3, the DNA is TGTGCCAGCACGTCCGGGACTAGCGGGTTCACAGATACGCAGTATTTT.

This clone was seen just once. This chain joins TRBV7-9 and TRBJ1-2, with D possibly being TRBD1 (6 bases). CDR1 SEHNR and CDR2 FQNEAQ come from the germline V gene (reference sequence). The CDR3 is made up of 16 amino acids. V lost 2 bases to trimming and J lost 2 bases, with 15 bases between them. The CDR3 region has the DNA TGTGCCAGCAGCTTAAGAAAGGACAGAAGGAACTATGGCTACACCTTC. It translates to CASSLRKDRRNYGYTF.

The genes are TRBV11-2 and TRBJ1-2; no clear D. Looked up from germline, CDR1 is SGHAT and CDR2 is FQNNGV. The CDR3 has 17 residues. V dropped 5 bases and J dropped 1 base, with 20 bases sitting between them. CDR3 region: CASSPGIPLNINYGYTF. The CDR3 DNA follows: TGTGCCAGCAGCCCTGGGATCCCCTTAAATATTAACTATGGCTACACCTTC.

The genes are TRBV5-5 and TRBJ1-5; a weak D match, TRBD1 (5 bases). The CDR3 has 17 amino acids. Trimming shortened V by 0 bases and J by 1 base, and 14 bases separated the two germline ends. Germline CDR1 is SGHKS and CDR2 is YYEKEE (reference sequence). This CDR3 is CASSLGVGAGSNQPQHF. The CDR3 region has the DNA TGTGCCAGCAGCTTGGGTGTTGGGGCGGGGAGCAATCAGCCCCAGCATTTT.

This clone was seen at least ten times. CDR3 nucleotides: TGTGCCAGCAGTCAGGTCGAGGGTAGCAATCAGCCCCAGCATTTT. As protein: CASSQVEGSNQPQHF. V gene TRBV6-2 or TRBV6-3 combines with J gene TRBJ1-5, with no clear D. V lost 5 bases, J lost 0 bases, and 11 bases lay in between. Per the germline V gene, CDR1 is MNHEY and CDR2 is SVGEGT. The length of the CDR3 is 15 residues.

The genes are TRBV21-1 and TRBJ1-5. TRBV21-1 is classified as a pseudogene. The CDR3 totals 12 residues. The CDR3 reads CASSREHQPQHF. The CDR3 coding sequence is TGTGCCAGCAGCAGGGAACATCAGCCCCAGCATTTT.

The chain has TRBV7-8 and TRBJ1-2; 8 bases align to TRBD1. The CDR3 runs 15 residues. Germline-derived CDR1 and CDR2 are SGHVS and FQNEAQ. V dropped 5 bases and J dropped 2; count of bases not matched to a gene: 7. CDR3 DNA: TGTGCCAGCAGCGCTCAGGGGGCTGGAAACTATGGCTACACCTTC. Translation: CASSAQGAGNYGYTF.

The chain is built from TRBV29-1 and TRBJ2-1; 8 bases align to TRBD1. Trimming at V came to 0 bases and at J to 7 bases, leaving 8 bases not matched to a gene. Germline CDR1 SQVTM, CDR2 ANQGSEA. This CDR3 region has 15 residues. CDR3 nucleotide sequence: TGCAGCGTTGAAGACCCCAGGGGGCCTTTGAATGAGCAGTTCTTC. It translates to CSVEDPRGPLNEQFF.

The J gene is TRBJ1-6, the V gene TRBV5-1, with 7 bases matching TRBD1. The CDR3 loop spans 15 amino acids. V lost 0 bases, J lost 8 bases, and 5 bases stayed unmatched. Germline V gene lookup returns CDR1 SGHRS and CDR2 YFSETQ. CDR3 nucleotides: TGCGCCAGCAGCTTGGAGGGGGCTAAGGATTCACCCCTCCACTTT. Encoded protein: CASSLEGAKDSPLHF.

V gene TRBV2 combines with J gene TRBJ1-2; D remains ambiguous. Looked up from germline, CDR1 is SNHLY and CDR2 is FYNNEI. The V and J ends lost 6 bases and 6 bases respectively, with 11 bases between them. CDR3 length equals 12 residues. Here the CDR3 reads CASRGFRNGYTF. CDR3 bases: TGTGCCAGCAGGGGGTTTAGGAATGGCTACACCTTC.

Only one count was recorded for this clone. The V and J genes are TRBV5-1 and TRBJ1-5; no clear D gene. Germline V CDR1 and CDR2: SGHRS, YFSETQ. The CDR3 contains 12 residues. Trimming removed 3 bases at V and 4 bases at J, with 5 bases between. The CDR3 DNA is TGCGCCAGCAGCTGGCGGAATCAGCCCCAGCATTTT. It yields the protein CASSWRNQPQHF.

The chain uses TRBV4-3 and TRBJ2-7; 7 nucleotides line up with TRBD2. Trimming took 0 bases from V and 1 from J; bases not matched to a gene: 12. This CDR3 spans 18 amino acids. The germline V gene has CDR1 LGHNA and CDR2 YSLEER. This CDR3 reads CASSQEPAHGGRSYEQYF. The CDR3 region has the DNA TGCGCCAGCAGCCAAGAACCCGCCCACGGGGGGAGGTCCTACGAGCAGTACTTC.

The CDR3 spells CASSYLGQGTEAFF. The CDR3 region has the DNA TGTGCCAGCAGTTACTTGGGACAGGGGACTGAAGCTTTCTTT. This chain links TRBV6-5 with TRBJ1-1; 10 positions match TRBD1. V was clipped by 1 base and J by 5 bases; unmatched bases: 1. Germline V CDR1 and CDR2: MNHEY, SVGAGI. The CDR3 spans 14 residues.

The chain employs TRBV5-1 and TRBJ2-1, with 8 bases identical to TRBD1. V dropped 0 bases and J dropped 1; count of bases not matched to a gene: 9. The CDR3 is 18 residues long. Per germline, CDR1 SGHRS and CDR2 YFSETQ. CDR3 nucleotides: TGCGCCAGCAGCTTGGACGCAGGGGGCGCAAGGTCCTACAATGAGCAGTTCTTC. Protein product: CASSLDAGGARSYNEQFF.

The gene calls are TRBV7-2 and TRBJ1-5; D not certain. V lost 4 bases and J 7 bases, leaving 11 bases between the germline ends. Germline V lookup: CDR1 SGHTA, CDR2 FQGNSA. This CDR3 region has 13 residues. CDR3 DNA: TGTGCCAGCAGCTCGTCATTCGGCCAGCCCCAGCATTTT. Protein sequence: CASSSSFGQPQHF.

J is TRBJ2-5 and V is TRBV3-1 (or the pseudogene TRBV3-2); the match to TRBD2 covers 7 bases. This CDR3 has 16 amino acids. Germline lookup yields CDR1 LGHDT and CDR2 YNNKEL (reference sequence). V shed 4 bases and J 0 bases; nucleotides not matched to a gene: 8. CDR3: CASSPTFSGYQETQYF. The CDR3 DNA sequence: TGTGCCAGCAGCCCGACCTTTAGCGGGTACCAAGAGACCCAGTACTTC.

V is TRBV7-5 and J is TRBJ1-2. TRBV7-5 is a pseudogene. The CDR3 extends over 17 amino acids. CDR3 region: CARSLAPTQLPGYGYTF. The CDR3 nucleotides are TGTGCCAGAAGCTTAGCGCCTACGCAATTACCGGGGTATGGCTACACCTTC.

V and J are TRBV7-9 and TRBJ2-1; 7 bases map to TRBD1. The trim removed 5 bases at V and 2 bases at J, leaving 9 bases unmatched. CDR1 is SEHNR, CDR2 FQNEAQ, per germline (reference sequence). The CDR3 length is 16 residues. CDR3 sequence: CASSPRQGGTYNEQFF. For the CDR3, the DNA is TGTGCCAGCAGCCCGAGACAAGGGGGCACCTACAATGAGCAGTTCTTC.

The V and J genes are TRBV11-2 and TRBJ2-1, with D possibly matching TRBD2 (6 bases). CDR3 length: 15 amino acids. V lost 1 base to trimming and J lost 2 bases, with 9 bases between them. Germline V CDR1 and CDR2: SGHAT, FQNNGV. CDR3 region: CASSLGGGAYNEQFF. As DNA, the CDR3 is TGTGCCAGCAGCTTAGGCGGAGGGGCCTACAATGAGCAGTTCTTC. Based on the CDR3 plus reference TRBV11-2 and TRBJ2-1, the full variable domain is EAGVAQSPRYKIIEKRQSVAFWCNPISGHATLYWYQQILGQGPKLLIQFQNNGVVDDSQLPKDRFSAERLKGVDSTLKIQPAKLEDSAVYLCASSLGGGAYNEQFFGPGTRLTVL.

The chain joins TRBV3-1 (or the pseudogene TRBV3-2) to TRBJ1-1, with 9 bases that match TRBD1. J gave up 11 bases and V 1 base, and 5 bases lay outside the gene matches. CDR1 and CDR2 from the germline V gene are LGHDT and YNNKEL (reference sequence). The CDR3 is made up of 13 amino acids. CDR3 sequence reads: CASSQGGGQGAFF. The CDR3 DNA reads TGTGCCAGCAGCCAAGGAGGGGGACAGGGTGCTTTCTTT.

This sequence joins TRBV30 and TRBJ2-7; tentatively, D is TRBD2 (6 bases). CDR3 length equals 14 residues. Germline assignment: CDR1 GTSNPN and CDR2 SVGIG (reference sequence). V was shortened by 5 bases and J by 2 bases, with 16 bases between the two germline ends. The CDR3 loop reads CAWGRTVGAYEQYF. DNA for the CDR3: TGTGCCTGGGGGAGGACGGTTGGGGCCTACGAGCAGTACTTC.

This chain joins TRBV9 and TRBJ1-1, with a possible D match to TRBD1 (6 bases). The length of the CDR3 is 24 residues. Germline CDR1 SGDLS, CDR2 YYNGEE. V was clipped by 0 bases and J by 3 bases, with 39 bases between them. The CDR3: CASSVAGGGDPLKSPGKRDTEAFF. Here the CDR3 DNA reads TGTGCCAGCAGCGTAGCTGGAGGGGGGGACCCCCTGAAATCTCCCGGGAAGAGGGACACTGAAGCTTTCTTT.

This rearrangement joins TRBV7-6 to TRBJ2-5; the D is unclear. Trimming cost V 5 bases and J 0 bases, with 13 bases left between them. This CDR3 has 15 residues. Germline assignment: CDR1 SGHVS and CDR2 FNYEAQ. The CDR3 DNA reads as TGTGCCAGCAGCCCCCGAGGCGAGGACCAAGAGACCCAGTACTTC. Encoded protein: CASSPRGEDQETQYF.

J is TRBJ2-1 and V is TRBV6-5, with D unresolved. The CDR3 contains 12 residues. Trimming shortened V by 6 bases and J by 8 bases, and 11 bases separated the two germline ends. Germline V lookup: CDR1 MNHEY, CDR2 SVGAGI. The CDR3 is CASRGLLDEQFF. The DNA for the CDR3 is TGTGCCAGCAGGGGTCTCTTGGATGAGCAGTTCTTC.

V and J are TRBV9 and TRBJ2-7, with a weak D call TRBD1 (6 bases). There are 16 residues in the CDR3. Trimming cost V 0 bases and J 5 bases, with 18 bases left between them. Germline-derived CDR1 and CDR2 are SGDLS and YYNGEE. DNA for the CDR3: TGTGCCAGCAGCGTAGCTGGGGGCAGGGTAGTGCACGAGCAGTACTTC. As protein: CASSVAGGRVVHEQYF.